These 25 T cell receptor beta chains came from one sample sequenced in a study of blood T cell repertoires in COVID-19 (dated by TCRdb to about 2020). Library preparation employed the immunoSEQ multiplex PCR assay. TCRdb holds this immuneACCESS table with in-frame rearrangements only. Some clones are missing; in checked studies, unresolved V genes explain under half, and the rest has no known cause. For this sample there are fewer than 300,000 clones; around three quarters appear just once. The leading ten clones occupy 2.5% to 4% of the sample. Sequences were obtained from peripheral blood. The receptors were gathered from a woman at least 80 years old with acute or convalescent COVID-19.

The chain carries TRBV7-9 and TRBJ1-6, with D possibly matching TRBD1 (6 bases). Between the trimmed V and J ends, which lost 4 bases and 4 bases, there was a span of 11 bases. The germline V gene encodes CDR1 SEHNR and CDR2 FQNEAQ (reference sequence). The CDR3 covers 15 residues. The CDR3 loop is CASSSQGLYNSPLHF. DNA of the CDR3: TGTGCCAGCAGCTCACAGGGTCTGTATAATTCACCCCTCCACTTT.

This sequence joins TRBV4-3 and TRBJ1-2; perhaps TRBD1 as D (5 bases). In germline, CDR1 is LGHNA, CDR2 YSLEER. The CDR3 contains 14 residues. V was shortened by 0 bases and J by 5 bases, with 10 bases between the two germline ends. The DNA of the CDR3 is TGCGCCAGCAGCCAAGAGACCAGGGATTATGGCTACACCTTC. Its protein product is CASSQETRDYGYTF.

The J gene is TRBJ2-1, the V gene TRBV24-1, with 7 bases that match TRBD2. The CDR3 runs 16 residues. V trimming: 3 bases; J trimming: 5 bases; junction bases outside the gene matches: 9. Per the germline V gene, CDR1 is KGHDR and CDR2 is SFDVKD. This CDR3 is CATSDPSSGDNNEQFF. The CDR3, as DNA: TGTGCCACCAGTGATCCCTCTAGCGGAGATAACAATGAGCAGTTCTTC.

The CDR3 DNA sequence: TGTGCCAGCAGTTCACAGGGTAGCACTGAAGCTTTCTTT. The encoded protein is CASSSQGSTEAFF. The chain uses TRBV6-5 and TRBJ1-1, with D maybe TRBD1 (6 bases). CDR3 size: 13 residues. V was cut by 4 bases and J by 4 bases, with 10 bases left in between. Per the germline V gene, CDR1 is MNHEY and CDR2 is SVGAGI.

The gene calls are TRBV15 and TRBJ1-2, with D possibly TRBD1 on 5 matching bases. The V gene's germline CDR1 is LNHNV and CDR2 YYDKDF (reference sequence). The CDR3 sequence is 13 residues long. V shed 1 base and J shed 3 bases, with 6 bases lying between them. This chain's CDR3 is CATSRGRDYGYTF. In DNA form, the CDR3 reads TGTGCCACCAGCAGAGGCAGGGACTATGGCTACACCTTC.

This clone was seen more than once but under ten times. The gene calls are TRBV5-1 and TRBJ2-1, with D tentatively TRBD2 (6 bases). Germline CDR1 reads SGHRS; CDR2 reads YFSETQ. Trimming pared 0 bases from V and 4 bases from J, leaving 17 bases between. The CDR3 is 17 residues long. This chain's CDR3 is CASSLGTSHTTYNEQFF. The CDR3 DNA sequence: TGCGCCAGCAGCTTGGGAACTAGCCACACCACATACAATGAGCAGTTCTTC.

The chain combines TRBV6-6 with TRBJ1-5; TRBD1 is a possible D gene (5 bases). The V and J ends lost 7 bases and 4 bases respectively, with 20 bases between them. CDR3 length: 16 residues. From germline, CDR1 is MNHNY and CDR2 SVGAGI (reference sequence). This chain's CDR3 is CASKSTGEGANQPQHF. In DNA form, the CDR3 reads TGTGCCAGCAAATCGACGGGTGAAGGGGCGAATCAGCCCCAGCATTTT.

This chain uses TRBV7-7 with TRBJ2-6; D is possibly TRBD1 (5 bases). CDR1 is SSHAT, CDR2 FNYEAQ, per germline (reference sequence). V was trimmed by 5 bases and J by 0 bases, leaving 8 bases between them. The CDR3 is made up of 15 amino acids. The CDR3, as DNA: TGTGCCAGCAGCCCCGGACACTCTGGGGCCAACGTCCTGACTTTC. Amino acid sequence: CASSPGHSGANVLTF.

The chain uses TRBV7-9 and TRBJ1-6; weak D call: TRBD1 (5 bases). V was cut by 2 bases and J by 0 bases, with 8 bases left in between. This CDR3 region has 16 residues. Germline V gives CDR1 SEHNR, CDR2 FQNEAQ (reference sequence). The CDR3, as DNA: TGTGCCAGCAGCTTACAGGGAGGCTCCTATAATTCACCCCTCCACTTT. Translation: CASSLQGGSYNSPLHF.

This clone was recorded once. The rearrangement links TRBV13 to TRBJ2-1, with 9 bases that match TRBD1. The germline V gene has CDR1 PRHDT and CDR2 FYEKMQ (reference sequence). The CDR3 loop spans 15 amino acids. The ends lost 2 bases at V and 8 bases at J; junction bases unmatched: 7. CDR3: CASSLQGQGVDEQFF. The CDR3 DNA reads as TGTGCCAGCAGCTTACAGGGACAGGGAGTCGATGAGCAGTTCTTC.

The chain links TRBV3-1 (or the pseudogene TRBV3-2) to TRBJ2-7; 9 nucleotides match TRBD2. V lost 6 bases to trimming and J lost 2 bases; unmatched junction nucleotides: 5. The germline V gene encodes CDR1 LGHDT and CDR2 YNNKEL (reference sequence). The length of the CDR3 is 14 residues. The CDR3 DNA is TGTGCCAGCAGTCCTAGCGGGAAGGCCTACGAGCAGTACTTC. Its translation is CASSPSGKAYEQYF.

CDR3 nucleotides: TGTGCCAGCAACTTAGGGGGGACAGGGGGCCGCGAGCAGTACTTC. It yields the protein CASNLGGTGGREQYF. V is TRBV5-6 and J is TRBJ2-7; 12 bases are shared with TRBD1. Germline-derived CDR1 and CDR2 are SGHDT and YYEEEE. V gave up 6 bases and J gave up 6 bases; unmatched junction bases: 10. The length of the CDR3 is 15 residues.

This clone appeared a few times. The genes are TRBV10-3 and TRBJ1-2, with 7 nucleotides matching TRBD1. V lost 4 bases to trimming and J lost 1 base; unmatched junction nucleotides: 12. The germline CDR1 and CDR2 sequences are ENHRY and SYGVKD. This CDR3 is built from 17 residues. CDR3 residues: CAISGPPDRAINYGYTF. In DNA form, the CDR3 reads TGTGCCATCAGTGGCCCCCCCGACAGGGCAATTAACTATGGCTACACCTTC.

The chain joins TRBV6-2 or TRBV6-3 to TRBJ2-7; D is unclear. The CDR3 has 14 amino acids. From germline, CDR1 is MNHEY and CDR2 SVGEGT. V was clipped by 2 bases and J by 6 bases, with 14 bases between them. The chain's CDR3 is CASSYIETILEQYF. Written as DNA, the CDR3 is TGTGCCAGCAGTTACATAGAGACAATTCTCGAGCAGTACTTC.

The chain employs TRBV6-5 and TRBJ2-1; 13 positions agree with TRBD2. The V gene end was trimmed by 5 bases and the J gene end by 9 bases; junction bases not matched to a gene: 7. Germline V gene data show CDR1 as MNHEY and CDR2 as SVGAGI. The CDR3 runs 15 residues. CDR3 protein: CASSPTGLAGFEQFF. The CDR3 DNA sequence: TGTGCCAGCAGTCCCACGGGACTAGCGGGATTTGAGCAGTTCTTC.

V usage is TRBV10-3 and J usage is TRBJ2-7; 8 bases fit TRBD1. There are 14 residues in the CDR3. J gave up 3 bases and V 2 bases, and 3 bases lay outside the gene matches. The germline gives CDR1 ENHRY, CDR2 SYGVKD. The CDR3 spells CAISEVQGGYEQYF. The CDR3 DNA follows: TGTGCCATCAGTGAGGTACAGGGGGGCTACGAGCAGTACTTC.

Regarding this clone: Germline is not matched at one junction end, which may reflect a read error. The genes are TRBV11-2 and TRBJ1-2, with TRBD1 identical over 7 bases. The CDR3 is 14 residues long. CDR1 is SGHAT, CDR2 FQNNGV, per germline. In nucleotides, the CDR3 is TGTGCCAGCAGCGTAGAACAGGGGAACTATGGCTACACCTTC. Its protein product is CASSVEQGNYGYTF.

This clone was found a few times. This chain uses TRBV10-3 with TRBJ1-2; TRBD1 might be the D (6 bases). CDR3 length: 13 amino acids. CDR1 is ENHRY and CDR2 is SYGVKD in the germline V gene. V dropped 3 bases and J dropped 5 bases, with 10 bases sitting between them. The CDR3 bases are TGTGCCATCAGTGAAGGGCAGGGGTATGGCTACACCTTC. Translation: CAISEGQGYGYTF.

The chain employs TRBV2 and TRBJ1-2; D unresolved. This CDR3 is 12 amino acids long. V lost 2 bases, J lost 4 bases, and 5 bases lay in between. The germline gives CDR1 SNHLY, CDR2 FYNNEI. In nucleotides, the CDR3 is TGTGCCAGCAGTGAAACAGCCTATGGCTACACCTTC. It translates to CASSETAYGYTF.

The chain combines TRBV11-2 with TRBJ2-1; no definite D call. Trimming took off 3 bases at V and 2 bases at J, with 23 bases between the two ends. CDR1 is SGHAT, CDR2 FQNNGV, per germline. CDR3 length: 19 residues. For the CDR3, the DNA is TGTGCCAGCAGCTTCATAGGAGCCCCCGACCGGATCCCCTACAATGAGCAGTTCTTC. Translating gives CASSFIGAPDRIPYNEQFF.

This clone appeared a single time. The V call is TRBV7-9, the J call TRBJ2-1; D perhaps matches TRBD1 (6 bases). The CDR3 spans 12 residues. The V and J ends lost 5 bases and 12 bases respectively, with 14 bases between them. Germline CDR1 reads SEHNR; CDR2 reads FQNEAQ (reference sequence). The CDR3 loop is CASSEQGQWQFF. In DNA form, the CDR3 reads TGTGCCAGCAGCGAACAGGGTCAATGGCAGTTCTTC.

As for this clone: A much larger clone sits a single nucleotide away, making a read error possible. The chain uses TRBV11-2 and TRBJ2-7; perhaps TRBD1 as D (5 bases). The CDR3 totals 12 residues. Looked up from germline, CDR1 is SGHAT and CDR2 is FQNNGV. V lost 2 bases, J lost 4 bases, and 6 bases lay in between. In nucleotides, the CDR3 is TGTGCCAGCAGCTTACAGGGATACGAGCAGTACTTC. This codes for CASSLQGYEQYF.

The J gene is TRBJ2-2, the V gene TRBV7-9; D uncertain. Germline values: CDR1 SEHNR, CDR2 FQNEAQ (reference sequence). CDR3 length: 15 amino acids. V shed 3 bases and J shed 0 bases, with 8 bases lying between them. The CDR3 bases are TGTGCCAGCAGCTTCTTACTGTCGAACACCGGGGAGCTGTTTTTT. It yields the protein CASSFLLSNTGELFF.

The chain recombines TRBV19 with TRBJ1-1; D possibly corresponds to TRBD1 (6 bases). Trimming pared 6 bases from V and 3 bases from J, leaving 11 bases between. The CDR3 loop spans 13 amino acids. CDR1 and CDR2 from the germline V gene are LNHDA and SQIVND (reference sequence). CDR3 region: CASRPGQHTEAFF. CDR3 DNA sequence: TGTGCCAGTAGGCCGGGACAACACACTGAAGCTTTCTTT.

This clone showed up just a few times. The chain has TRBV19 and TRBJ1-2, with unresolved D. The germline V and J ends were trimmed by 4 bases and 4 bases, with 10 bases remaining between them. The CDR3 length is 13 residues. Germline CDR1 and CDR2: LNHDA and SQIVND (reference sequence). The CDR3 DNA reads TGTGCCAGTAGTAGAGGGTTGGGCTATGGCTACACCTTC. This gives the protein CASSRGLGYGYTF.